Given below is one T cell receptor beta chain in context. The sample holds a few counts of this clonotype. Its antigen specificity is not known. No quality values exist for individual bases; no much larger clone is one base distant. These data belong to a study of blood T cells in healthy people across ages (dated by TCRdb to between 2014 and 2017). About the investigation overall: In model experiments, roughly one uniquely barcoded TCR beta cDNA molecule per two T cells was captured by template switching. The study measured age-related changes in TCR beta repertoire diversity using deep sequencing normalized with unique cDNA molecular identifiers. Donors were grouped into four age groups: young (average 16 years), middle-aged (roughly 37), aged (about 60) and long-lived (approximately 78). To avoid experimental bias, donors of different ages were distributed randomly across sequencing lanes. For two donors (one aged 18 to 30 and one aged 80 or older), the study analyzed two additional independent replicas of 1 million unique cDNA reads from the same blood draw. Overall study outcomes, separate from this receptor: Observed TCR beta diversity per million T cells fell roughly linearly with age, and a significant reduction was already apparent by age about 36. Conclusive comparison of naive and antigen-experienced compartments was prevented by the profiling of bulk unsorted PBMCs. Estimates of total diversity from one million sequenced T cells were regarded as lower bounds and underestimates. Compared with the aged group, the long-lived group had more naive CD4+ T cells, fewer expanded clones and increased TCR diversity, a pattern suggesting age selection. The CMV infection status of donors was not known, potentially confounding age-related changes in expanded clonotypes. Observed TCR beta diversity correlated strongly with the percentage of naive T cells measured by flow cytometry.

Donors were 39 systemically healthy Caucasian individuals from Russia aged 6 to 90 years. Ten milliliters of peripheral blood were drawn from each donor into EDTA-treated Vacutainer tubes. PBMCs were isolated by Ficoll-Paque density-gradient centrifugation, with at least 6 million obtained per sample. Total RNA, at least 6 micrograms per sample, was extracted from PBMCs with Trizol reagent. The percentages of naive CD45RAhigh/CD27high T cells were determined by flow cytometry on a PBMC aliquot from every donor. Library construction relied on 5' RACE. Sequencing used an Illumina HiSeq 2500. The second PCR ran for roughly 7 to 11 cycles and used a J-beta primer mix along with a sample-barcoded 5' primer. A template-switch 5' adaptor carrying 12 random nucleotides introduced a unique molecular identifier onto each TCR beta cDNA molecule. Each sample yielded at least 2.5 million CDR3-containing paired-end reads. First-strand cDNA was synthesized from all RNA with the Mint cDNA synthesis kit, primed by a TRBC-specific oligonucleotide. All cDNA was treated with uracil-DNA glycosylase and then went through a first 18-cycle PCR with the universal primers M1SS and BC2_uni_R. Turning to the authors' computational methods: Each sample was normalized by randomly selecting 1 million high-quality reads, each carrying a distinct molecular identifier. Reads sharing molecular identifiers were discarded rather than binned into consensus sequences. MiTCR, with a Q25 quality threshold and the strictest error-elimination algorithm, was used for CDR3 identification, clonotype clustering and error correction. A nonparametric unseen species model with Euler transformation was used to estimate a lower bound on total TCR beta diversity. TCRdb ran its own pipeline on the public reads, namely fastp trimming at Q25 and MiXCR clone calling, and kept in-frame beta chains. Every CDR3 protein is listed once, alongside the most common genes and DNA of its rows. For this entry, the V and J calls and clone size follow TCRdb and not the study's own pipeline. The sample has about a million distinct CDR3 sequences on record, roughly 43% of them singletons. The ten largest clones add up to around an eighth of the sample.

CDR1 ENHRY and CDR2 SYGVKD were looked up in the germline V gene. V is clipped by 4 bases and J by 5 bases, and the sequence between their germline boundaries is 15 bases long. Inclusive of the bounding cysteine and phenylalanine, the CDR3 is 15 residues long. Just the 45-base CDR3 DNA is kept, in frame starting at base 1. Sequencing was performed on blood. The receptor's source is a young man in good health. The rearranged chain carries TRBV10-3 and TRBJ2-1; the D assignment is uncertain and may be TRBD1 or TRBD2, with 5 bases supporting each. The DNA sequence is given as TGTGCCATCAGTGCCGTCCGGGACGCAAACAATGAGCAGTTCTTC. This codes for CAISAVRDANNEQFF.